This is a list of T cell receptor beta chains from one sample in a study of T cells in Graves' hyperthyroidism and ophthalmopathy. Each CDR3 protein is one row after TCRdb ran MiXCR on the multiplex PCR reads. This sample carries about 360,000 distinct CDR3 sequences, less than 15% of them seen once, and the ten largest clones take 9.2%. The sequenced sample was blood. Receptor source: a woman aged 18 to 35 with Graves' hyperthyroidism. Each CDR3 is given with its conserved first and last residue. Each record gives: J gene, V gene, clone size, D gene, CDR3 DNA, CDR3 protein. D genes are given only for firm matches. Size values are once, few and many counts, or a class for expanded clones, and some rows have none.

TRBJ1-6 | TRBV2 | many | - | TGTGCCAGCACACCAAAGGCGGGGGCTTCACCCCTCCACTTT | CASTPKAGASPLHF
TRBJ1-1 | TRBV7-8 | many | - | TGTGCCAGCAGCTTAGGGAAGTATTCGAACACTGAAGCTTTCTTT | CASSLGKYSNTEAFF
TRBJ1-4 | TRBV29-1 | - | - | TGCAGCGTTGGTAGGGTAGAAAAACTGTTTTTT | CSVGRVEKLFF
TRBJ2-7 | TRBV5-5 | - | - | TGTGCCAGCACCAGGGACGGGGGGCCCAACTCCTACGAGCAGTACTTC | CASTRDGGPNSYEQYF
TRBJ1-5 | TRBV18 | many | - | TGTGCCAGCTCACCCACGGGGGGAGGGAGTGAACAGCCCCAGCATTTT | CASSPTGGGSEQPQHF
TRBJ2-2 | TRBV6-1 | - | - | TGTGCCAGCAGTGAAGTGGGAGCCAACACCGGGGAGCTGTTTTTT | CASSEVGANTGELFF
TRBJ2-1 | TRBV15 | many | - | TGTGCCACCAGCAGAGACGCCTGGGGGAATGAGCAGTTCTTC | CATSRDAWGNEQFF
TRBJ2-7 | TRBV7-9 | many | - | TGTGCCAGCAGCCCCCAGAACGAGCAGTACTTC | CASSPQNEQYF
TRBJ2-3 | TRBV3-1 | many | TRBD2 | TGTGCCAGCAGCCGGGCTGGGACTAGCGGAGGCACAGATACGCAGTATTTT | CASSRAGTSGGTDTQYF
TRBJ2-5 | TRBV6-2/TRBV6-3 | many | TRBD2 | TGTGCCAGCAGCGGGTGGTTTCTAGCGGGAGTAGAGACCCAGTACTTC | CASSGWFLAGVETQYF
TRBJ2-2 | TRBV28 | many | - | TGTGCCAGCAGTCCGGGCGTCACCGGGGAGCTGTTTTTT | CASSPGVTGELFF
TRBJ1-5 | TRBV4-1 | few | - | TGCGCCAGCAGCCAAGTGTCATTCCGGGACACCCTTGACCGACAGCCCCAGCATTTT | CASSQVSFRDTLDRQPQHF
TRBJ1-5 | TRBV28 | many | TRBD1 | TGTGCCAGCAGGAGGACAGGGGTGGCCAATCAGCCCCAGCATTTT | CASRRTGVANQPQHF
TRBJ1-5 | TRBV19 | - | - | TGTGCCAGTAGTATGGGGTGGGGGACGGACAATCAGCCCCAGCATTTT | CASSMGWGTDNQPQHF
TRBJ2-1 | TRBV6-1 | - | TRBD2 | TGTGCCAGCAGTGAAGAAAGCGGGGGGAACTACAATGAGCAGTTCTTC | CASSEESGGNYNEQFF
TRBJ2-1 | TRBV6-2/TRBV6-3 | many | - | TGTGCCAGCAGTTACTCTGGGGTAGTTTGGGATGAGCAGTTCTTC | CASSYSGVVWDEQFF
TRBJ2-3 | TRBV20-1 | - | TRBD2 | TGCAGTGCCTTAGAGGAAAGGGTAGCGGGGGTTAGCACAGATACGCAGTATTTT | CSALEERVAGVSTDTQYF
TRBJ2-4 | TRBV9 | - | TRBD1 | TGTGCCAGCAGCGCACGGACAGGGACCCGAGACATTCAGTACTTC | CASSARTGTRDIQYF
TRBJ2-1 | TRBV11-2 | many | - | TGTGCCAGCAGCTTCCATCCGGGGGAGCAGTTCTTC | CASSFHPGEQFF
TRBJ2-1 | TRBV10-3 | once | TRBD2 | TGTGCCATCAACTTAACACCGGGGGCTAGCGGGTACAATGAGCAGTTCTTC | CAINLTPGASGYNEQFF
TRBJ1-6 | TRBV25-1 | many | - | TGTGCCAGCAGTGGCAGGGCTAATTCACCCCTCCACTTT | CASSGRANSPLHF
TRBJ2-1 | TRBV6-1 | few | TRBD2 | TGTGCCAGCAAATTGACTAGCGGGAATGAGCAGTTCTTC | CASKLTSGNEQFF
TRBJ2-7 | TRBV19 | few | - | TGTGCCAGTAGTATGGGGAACGGGGTCTACGAGCAGTACTTC | CASSMGNGVYEQYF
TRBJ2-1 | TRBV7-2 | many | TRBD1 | TGTGCCAGCAGCTTAGGGACAGGGCCAGTCTACTCCTACAATGAGCAGTTCTTC | CASSLGTGPVYSYNEQFF
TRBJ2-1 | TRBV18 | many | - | TGTGCCAGCTCACTTGCGGGACAAAGACCGGATGAGCAGTTCTTC | CASSLAGQRPDEQFF
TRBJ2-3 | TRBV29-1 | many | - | TGCAGCGTTGAGCGGCAGGGGGAGGGCGCAGATACGCAGTATTTT | CSVERQGEGADTQYF
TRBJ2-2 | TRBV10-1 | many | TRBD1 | TGCGCCAGCAGTCAGGGGGCCGGGGAGCTGTTTTTT | CASSQGAGELFF
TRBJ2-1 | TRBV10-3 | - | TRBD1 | TGTGCCATCAGCGGGACAGGGGGCCCAATCAAGTCCTACAATGAGCAGTTCTTC | CAISGTGGPIKSYNEQFF
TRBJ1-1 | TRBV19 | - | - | TGTGCCAGTAGTATCCCAGGGAACCGGGGGAACACTGAAGCTTTCTTT | CASSIPGNRGNTEAFF
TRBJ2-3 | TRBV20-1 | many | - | TGCAGTGCTAGAGATTCCCAGGTCACAGATACGCAGTATTTT | CSARDSQVTDTQYF
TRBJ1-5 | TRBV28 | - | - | TGTGCCAGCAACTTGGGGGGGCATCAGCCCCAGCATTTT | CASNLGGHQPQHF
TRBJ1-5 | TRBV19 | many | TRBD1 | TGTGCCAGTAGTATCGAGACAGGGGCACATCAGCCCCAGCATTTT | CASSIETGAHQPQHF
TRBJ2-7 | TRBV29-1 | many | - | TGCAGCGTTGAAGATCTTAACGAGGAGAGCTCCTACGAGCAGTACTTC | CSVEDLNEESSYEQYF
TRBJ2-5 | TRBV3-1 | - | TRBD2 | TGTGCCAGCAGCCAAGGAATGACTAGCGCCGGGACCCAGTACTTC | CASSQGMTSAGTQYF
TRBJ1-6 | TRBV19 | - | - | TGTGCCAGTAGTATCGGAAATTCACCCCTCCACTTT | CASSIGNSPLHF
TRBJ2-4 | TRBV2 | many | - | TGTGCCAGCAGTGAAGAGTCAGGGGCCATAAACATTCAGTACTTC | CASSEESGAINIQYF
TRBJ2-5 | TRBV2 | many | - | TGTGCCAGCAGTGAAACCGGACAGAGCCAAGAGACCCAGTACTTC | CASSETGQSQETQYF
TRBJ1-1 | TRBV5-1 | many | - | TGCGCCAGCAGCTTGGGGGCGCTGGACACTGAAGCTTTCTTT | CASSLGALDTEAFF
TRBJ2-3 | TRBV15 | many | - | TGTGCCACCAGCCCGAGACCGACTCCCACAGATACGCAGTATTTT | CATSPRPTPTDTQYF
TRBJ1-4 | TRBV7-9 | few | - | TGTGCCGCGACAGCTTTATCGGGGGCGCATGAAAAACTGTTTTTT | CAATALSGAHEKLFF
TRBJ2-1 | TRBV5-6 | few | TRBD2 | TGTGCCAGCAGATTAGCGGGGAGGTACAATGAGCAGTTCTTC | CASRLAGRYNEQFF
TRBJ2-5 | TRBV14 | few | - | TGTGCCAGCAGCCATAGTCCCGACCAAGAGACCCAGTACTTC | CASSHSPDQETQYF
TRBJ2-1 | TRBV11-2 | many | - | TGTGCCAGCAGCTTAGTGGGGGATGTCTCCTACAATGAGCAGTTCTTC | CASSLVGDVSYNEQFF
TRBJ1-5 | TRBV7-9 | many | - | TGTGCCAGCAGCGCGGAGACAGAAGACCGGGGCAATCAGCCCCAGCATTTT | CASSAETEDRGNQPQHF
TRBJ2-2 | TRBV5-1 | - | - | TGCGCCAGCAGGTGGGAGCGAACCGGGGAGCTGTTTTTT | CASRWERTGELFF
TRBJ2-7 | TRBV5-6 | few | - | TGTGCCAGCAGCTTCCGGGACATTATAGGCTACGAGCAGTACTTC | CASSFRDIIGYEQYF
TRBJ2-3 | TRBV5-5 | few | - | TGTGCCAGCAGCTCCCTCCTAGCACTGTTCGATACGCAGTATTTT | CASSSLLALFDTQYF
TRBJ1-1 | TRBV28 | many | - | TGTGCCAGCGACGGAATGAACACTGAAGCTTTCTTT | CASDGMNTEAFF
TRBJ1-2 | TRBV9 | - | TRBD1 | TGTGCCAGCAGCACCAGGGACAGGACTCAAGCGGGCTACACCTTC | CASSTRDRTQAGYTF
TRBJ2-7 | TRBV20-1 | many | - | TGCAGTGCGCAGGGTCGCTTATACTTCTCCTACGAGCAGTACTTC | CSAQGRLYFSYEQYF
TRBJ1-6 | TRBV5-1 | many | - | TGCGCCAGCAGCCCCCTGGTGGGTTCACCCCTCCACTTT | CASSPLVGSPLHF
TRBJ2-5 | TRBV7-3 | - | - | TGTGCCAGCAGCTTAAGGCCCGAGGAGACCCAGTACTTC | CASSLRPEETQYF
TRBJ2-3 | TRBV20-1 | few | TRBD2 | TGCAGTGCTAGAGATAATAGCGGGGTCACAGATACGCAGTATTTT | CSARDNSGVTDTQYF